This T cell receptor (beta chain) is drawn from a study of OX40 agonist ivuxolimab in advanced cancers. With regard to the full study: Ivuxolimab, which targeted the costimulatory receptor OX40 (CD134), was an agonistic, fully human IgG2 monoclonal antibody. Intravenous ivuxolimab was administered to patients every 2 weeks at six dose levels: 0.01, 0.1, 0.3, 1.5, 3 and 10 mg/kg. Of the approximately 50 dose-escalation patients, hepatocellular carcinoma was present in roughly 19, melanoma in approximately 15, renal cell carcinoma in 9 and head and neck cancer in 9. The dose-escalation cohort was roughly 83% male with a mean age of about 65 years, ranging from roughly 20 to 80. Prior anti-PD-1, anti-PD-L1 or anti-CTLA-4 therapy was permitted, and checkpoint inhibitors had been received by about 36% of dose-escalation patients. Three dose-escalation patients achieved partial responses, one with hepatocellular carcinoma and two with cutaneous melanoma. Peripheral TCRbeta sequencing aimed to test whether ivuxolimab altered TCR sequence diversity and caused clonal T-cell expansion. The paper describes the monotherapy dose-escalation part (N of about 55 patients) of the phase I trial of ivuxolimab.

Genomic DNA was extracted from sorted cells for sequencing of the TCRbeta CDR3 region. The immunoSEQ Assay was used for sequencing of TCRbeta CDR3 regions. TCRdb retrieved this table from immuneACCESS and kept in-frame rearrangements only. Not all clones are present; in checked studies, unresolved V genes account for under half, and no reason is known for the remainder. The sample has approximately 76,000 clones on record, approximately 85% of them singletons. About 0.6% of the sample lies in the top ten. Patients with autoimmune disease history or receiving systemic immunosuppression were excluded from the trial. In every dose cohort, peripheral blood was drawn for TCR sequencing at baseline, cycle 4 day 1, and cycle 7 day 1. The samples were drawn from a first-in-human, open-label, multicenter phase I dose-escalation trial of ivuxolimab. Adults with locally advanced or metastatic melanoma, renal cell carcinoma, hepatocellular carcinoma or head and neck squamous cell carcinoma were enrolled in the trial. Before TCR sequencing, CD4+ and CD8+ T cells were separately sorted from peripheral blood.

V was cut back by 5 bases and J by 6 bases, leaving a gap of 13 bases between them. The CDR3 runs 13 amino acids, cysteine and phenylalanine included. Only CDR3 DNA remains: 39 bases, in frame from the first base. From a lookup of the germline V gene, CDR1 and CDR2 are SNHLY and FYNNEI. General findings and caveats noted by the study authors: The antigen specificity of the clonally expanded peripheral T cells was not determined. Low levels of normalized T-cell clonal expansion were also seen in some patients who did not respond. On average, CD8+ T cells showed more expanded clones than CD4+ T cells after ivuxolimab. In partial responders in the 0.1-3.0 mg/kg groups, normalized peripheral clonal expansion was found to be among the lowest, especially among CD8+ T cells. At doses from 0.1 to 3.0 mg/kg, clonal expansion was seen in both CD4+ and CD8+ blood T cells between baseline and week 6.

For this clone: Its antigen target is currently unknown. No quality values exist for individual bases; no much larger clone is one base distant.

Sample: CD4+ or CD8+ T cells sorted from blood, taken in a trial of the OX40 agonist ivuxolimab. The TCR sequence derives from an adult with an advanced solid tumor such as melanoma, head and neck, liver or kidney cancer. The chain links TRBV2 with TRBJ1-2; D gene: possibly TRBD1, on 6 matching bases. The CDR3 loop reads CASSPDRRDGYTF. In nucleotides, the sequence is TGTGCCAGCAGTCCCGACAGGAGGGATGGCTACACCTTC.